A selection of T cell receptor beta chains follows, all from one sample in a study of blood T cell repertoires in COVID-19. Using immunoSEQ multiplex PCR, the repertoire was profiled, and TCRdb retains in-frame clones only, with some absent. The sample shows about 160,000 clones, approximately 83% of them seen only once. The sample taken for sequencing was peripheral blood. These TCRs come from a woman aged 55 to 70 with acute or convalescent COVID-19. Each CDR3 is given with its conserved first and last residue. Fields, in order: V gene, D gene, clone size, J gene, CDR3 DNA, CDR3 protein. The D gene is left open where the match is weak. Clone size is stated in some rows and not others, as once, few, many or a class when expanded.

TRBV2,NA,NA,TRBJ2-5,TGTGCCAGCAGTGAAGGTGGCAGTTCGCACCAAGAGACCCAGTACTTC,CASSEGGSSHQETQYF
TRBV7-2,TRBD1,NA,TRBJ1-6,TGTGCCAGCAGCTTAACACAGGGGGCCGGGTCACCCCTCCACTTT,CASSLTQGAGSPLHF
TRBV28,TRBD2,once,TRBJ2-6,TGTGCCAGCAGCAGCGGGGTCCCCCTCTCTGGGGCCAACGTCCTGACTTTC,CASSSGVPLSGANVLTF
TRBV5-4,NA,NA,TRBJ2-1,TGTGCCAGCAGCCCAACAGGGAGTGGTGGGAGGTTCTTC,CASSPTGSGGRFF
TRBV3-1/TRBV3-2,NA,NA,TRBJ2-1,TGTGCCAGCACTCGGTGGGCCTTCTCCTCCTACAATGAGCAGTTCTTC,CASTRWAFSSYNEQFF
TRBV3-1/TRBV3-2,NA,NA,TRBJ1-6,TGTGCCAGCAGCCAAGACAGGGATTCACCCCTCCACTTT,CASSQDRDSPLHF
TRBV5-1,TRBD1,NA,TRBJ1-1,TGCGCCAGCACACCCGGGACAGGACTCACTGAAGCTTTCTTT,CASTPGTGLTEAFF
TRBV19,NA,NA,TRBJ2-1,TGTGCCAGTAGTATAACTCCGGGGAGCTCCTACAATGAGCAGTTCTTC,CASSITPGSSYNEQFF
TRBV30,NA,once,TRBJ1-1,TGTGCCTGGAGAGCCGATATGAACACTGAAGCTTTCTTT,CAWRADMNTEAFF
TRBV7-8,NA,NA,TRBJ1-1,TGTGCCAGCGTCGGCTTCGGGGGGCCCACTGAAGCTTTCTTT,CASVGFGGPTEAFF
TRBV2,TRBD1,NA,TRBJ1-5,TGTGCCAGCAGTATCCGAGGACAGGAAAATCAGCCCCAGCATTTT,CASSIRGQENQPQHF
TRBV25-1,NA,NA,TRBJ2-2,TGTGCCAGCAGTGACGACAGACGGTCGAACACCGGGGAGCTGTTTTTT,CASSDDRRSNTGELFF
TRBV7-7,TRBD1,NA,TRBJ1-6,TGTGCTAGCAGCTTACCGGGGACAGGGGTCAGCTCCTATAATTCACCCCTCCACTTT,CASSLPGTGVSSYNSPLHF
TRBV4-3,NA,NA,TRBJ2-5,TGCGCCAGCAGCCAAGATGAGGCAGCGGGAGAGACCCAGTACTTC,CASSQDEAAGETQYF
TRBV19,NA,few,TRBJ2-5,TGTGCCAGTAGTCAGCGGGCAGGGCAAACAGAGACCCAGTACTTC,CASSQRAGQTETQYF
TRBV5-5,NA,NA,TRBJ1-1,TGTGCCAGCAGCTTCGAACAGTTCTACACTGAAGCTTTCTTT,CASSFEQFYTEAFF
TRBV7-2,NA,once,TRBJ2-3,TGTGCCAGCACCCCCCGTGGGGGGGCCACAGATACGCAGTATTTT,CASTPRGGATDTQYF
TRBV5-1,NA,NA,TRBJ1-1,TGCGCCAGCAGCGTTCGGTGGGGCATGAACACTGAAGCTTTCTTT,CASSVRWGMNTEAFF
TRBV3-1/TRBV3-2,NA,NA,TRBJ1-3,TGTGCCAGCAGCCAAGGGACAGTTTCTGGAAACACCATATATTTT,CASSQGTVSGNTIYF
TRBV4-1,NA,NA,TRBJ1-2,TGCGCCAGCAGCCTCACGCAGGGGTTCGATGGCTACACCTTC,CASSLTQGFDGYTF
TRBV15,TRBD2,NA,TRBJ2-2,TGTGCCACCAGCAGAGACCAGGGAGGGACCGGGGAGCTGTTTTTT,CATSRDQGGTGELFF
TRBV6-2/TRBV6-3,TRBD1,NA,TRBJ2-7,TGTGCCAGCAGTTACACCGCCGGGACAGGGGTTTTC,CASSYTAGTGVF
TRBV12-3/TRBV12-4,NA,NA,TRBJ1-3,TGTGCCAGCAGTTTCCTAGGAGGAAACACCATATATTTT,CASSFLGGNTIYF
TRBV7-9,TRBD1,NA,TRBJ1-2,TGTGCCAGCAGCACATGGGGGACAGAGGACTATGGCTACACCTTC,CASSTWGTEDYGYTF
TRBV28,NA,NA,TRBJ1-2,TGTGCCAGCAGTTTAGGAGGAGCAACATATGGCTACACCTTC,CASSLGGATYGYTF
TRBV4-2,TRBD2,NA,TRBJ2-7,TGTGCCAGCAGCGACCGGCGACTAGCGGTTCTCTCCTACGAGCAGTACTTC,CASSDRRLAVLSYEQYF
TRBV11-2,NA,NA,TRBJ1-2,TGTGCCAGCAGCTTAACAGATAACTATGGCTACACCTTC,CASSLTDNYGYTF
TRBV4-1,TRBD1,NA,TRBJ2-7,TGCGCCAGCAGCCAACTCCGGACAGGGGGCGGTTTCGAGCAGTACTTC,CASSQLRTGGGFEQYF
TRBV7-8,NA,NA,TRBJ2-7,TGTGCCAGCCATCCCTGGGGGCCTTCCTACGAGCAGTACTTC,CASHPWGPSYEQYF
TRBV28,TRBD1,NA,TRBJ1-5,TGTGCCAGCAGTTTAGGGACAGGGAGTTTGAATCAGCCCCAGCATTTT,CASSLGTGSLNQPQHF
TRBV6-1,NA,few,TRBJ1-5,TGTGCCAGCAGTGAAGCGTTGACAACCATTGGGAGGCAGCCCCAGCATTTT,CASSEALTTIGRQPQHF
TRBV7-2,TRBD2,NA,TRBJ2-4,TGTGCCAGCAGCTTAGTTGGAACTAGCGGGGGGTGGGACATTCAGTACTTC,CASSLVGTSGGWDIQYF
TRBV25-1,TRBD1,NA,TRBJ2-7,TGTGCCAGCAGTGCACGACAGGGCCCCTACGAGCAGTACTTC,CASSARQGPYEQYF